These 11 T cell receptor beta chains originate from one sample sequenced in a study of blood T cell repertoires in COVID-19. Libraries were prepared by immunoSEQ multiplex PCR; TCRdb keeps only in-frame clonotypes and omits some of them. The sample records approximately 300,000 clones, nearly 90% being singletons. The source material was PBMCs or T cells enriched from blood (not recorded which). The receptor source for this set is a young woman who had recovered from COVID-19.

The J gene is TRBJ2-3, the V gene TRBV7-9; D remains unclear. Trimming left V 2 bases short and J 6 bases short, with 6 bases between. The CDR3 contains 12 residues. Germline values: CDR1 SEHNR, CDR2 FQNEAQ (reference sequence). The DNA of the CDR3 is TGTGCCAGCAGCTTACGCAGTGATACGCAGTATTTT. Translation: CASSLRSDTQYF.

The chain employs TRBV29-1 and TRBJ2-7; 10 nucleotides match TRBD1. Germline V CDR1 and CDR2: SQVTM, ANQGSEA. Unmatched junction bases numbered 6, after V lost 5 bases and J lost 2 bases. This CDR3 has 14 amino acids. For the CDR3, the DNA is TGCAGCGTTTTGGGACAGGGGAGTCCCTACGAGCAGTACTTC. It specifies CSVLGQGSPYEQYF.

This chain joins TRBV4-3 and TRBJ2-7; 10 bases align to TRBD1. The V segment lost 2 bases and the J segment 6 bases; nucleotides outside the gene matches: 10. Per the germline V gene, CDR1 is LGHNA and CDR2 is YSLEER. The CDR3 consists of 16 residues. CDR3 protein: CASSQTLRDRGGEQYF. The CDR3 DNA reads TGCGCCAGCAGCCAAACCCTCCGGGACAGGGGTGGCGAGCAGTACTTC.

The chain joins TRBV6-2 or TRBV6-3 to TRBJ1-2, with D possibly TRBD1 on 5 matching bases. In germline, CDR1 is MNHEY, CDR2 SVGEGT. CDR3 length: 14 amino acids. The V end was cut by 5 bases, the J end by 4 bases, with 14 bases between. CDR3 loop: CASSPTGDLYGYTF. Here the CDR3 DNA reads TGTGCCAGCAGTCCGACGGGGGACCTCTATGGCTACACCTTC.

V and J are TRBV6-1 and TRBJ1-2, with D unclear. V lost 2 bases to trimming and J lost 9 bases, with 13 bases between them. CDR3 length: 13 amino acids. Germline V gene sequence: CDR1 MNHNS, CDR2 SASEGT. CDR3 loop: CASSELGRLSYTF. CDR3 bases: TGTGCCAGCAGTGAACTGGGCAGGTTAAGCTACACCTTC.

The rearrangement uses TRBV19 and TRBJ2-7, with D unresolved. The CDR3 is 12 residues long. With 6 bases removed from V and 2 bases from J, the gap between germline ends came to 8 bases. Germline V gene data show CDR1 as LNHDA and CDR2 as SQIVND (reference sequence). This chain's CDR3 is CASSGGAYEQYF. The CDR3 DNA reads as TGTGCCAGTAGCGGCGGTGCCTACGAGCAGTACTTC.

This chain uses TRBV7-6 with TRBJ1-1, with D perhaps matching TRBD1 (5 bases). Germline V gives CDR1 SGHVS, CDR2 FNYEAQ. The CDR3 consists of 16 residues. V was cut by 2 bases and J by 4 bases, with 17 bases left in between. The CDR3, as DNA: TGTGCCAGCAGCTTATCTCCCCACAGGCAGACCACTGAAGCTTTCTTT. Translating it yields CASSLSPHRQTTEAFF.

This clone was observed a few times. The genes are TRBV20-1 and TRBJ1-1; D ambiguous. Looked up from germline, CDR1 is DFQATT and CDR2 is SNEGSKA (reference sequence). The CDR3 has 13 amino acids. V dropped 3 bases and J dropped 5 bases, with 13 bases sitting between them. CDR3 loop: CSASSSTGTEAFF. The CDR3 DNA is TGCAGTGCTAGTTCGTCGACCGGGACTGAAGCTTTCTTT.

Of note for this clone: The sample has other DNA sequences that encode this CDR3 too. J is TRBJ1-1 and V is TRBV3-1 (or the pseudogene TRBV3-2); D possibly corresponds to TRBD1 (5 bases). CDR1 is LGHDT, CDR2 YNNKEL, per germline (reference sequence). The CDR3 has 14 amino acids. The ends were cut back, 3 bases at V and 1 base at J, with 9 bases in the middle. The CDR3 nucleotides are TGTGCCAGCAGCCAGGAGACAGAGAACACTGAAGCTTTCTTT. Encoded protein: CASSQETENTEAFF.

The CDR3 sequence: CASSTARAGNSPLHF. In nucleotides, the CDR3 is TGTGCCAGCAGTACGGCGAGGGCCGGTAATTCACCCCTCCACTTT. The V gene is TRBV5-5, the J gene TRBJ1-6; no reliable D call. Germline V gene data show CDR1 as SGHKS and CDR2 as YYEKEE (reference sequence). V lost 5 bases to trimming and J lost 6 bases, with 15 bases between them. The CDR3 totals 15 residues.

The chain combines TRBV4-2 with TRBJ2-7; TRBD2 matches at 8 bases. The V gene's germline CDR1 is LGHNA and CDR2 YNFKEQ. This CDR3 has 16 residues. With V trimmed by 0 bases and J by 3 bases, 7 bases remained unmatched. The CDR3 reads CASSQEAGRGGYEQYF. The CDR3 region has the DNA TGTGCCAGCAGCCAAGAGGCCGGCCGGGGGGGCTACGAGCAGTACTTC.